These T cell receptor beta chains were read from a single sample in a study of T cells in Graves' hyperthyroidism and ophthalmopathy. From the multiplex PCR reads, TCRdb called clonotypes with MiXCR, one entry per CDR3 protein. The sample consists of over 45,000 distinct CDR3 sequences, 48% of them appearing once. The sequenced sample was blood. The receptors here all came from a woman aged 50 to 60 with Graves' ophthalmopathy. CDR3s include the opening cysteine and the closing phenylalanine or tryptophan. D genes are given only for firm matches. Expanded clones get a size class; other rows say once, few or many, or leave the size out.

CDR3 DNA: TGCAGCGTGATCGGACAGGTGGCGCGACAGTTCTTC
CDR3 protein: CSVIGQVARQFF
V gene: TRBV29-1
clone size: medium-sized
D gene: TRBD1
J gene: TRBJ2-1

CDR3 DNA: TGTGCCATCATGAGTGGTTGGGTCTACAATGAGCAGTTCTTC
CDR3 protein: CAIMSGWVYNEQFF
V gene: TRBV10-3
clone size: many
D gene: -
J gene: TRBJ2-1

CDR3 DNA: TGCAGTGCTAGAGATGGACACTTGGCAACTAATGAAAAACTGTTTTTT
CDR3 protein: CSARDGHLATNEKLFF
V gene: TRBV20-1
clone size: -
D gene: -
J gene: TRBJ1-4

CDR3 DNA: TGTGCCAGCAGCTCCGAGCAGCGGGAGGGCCAAACAGATACGCAGTATTTT
CDR3 protein: CASSSEQREGQTDTQYF
V gene: TRBV7-6
clone size: -
D gene: TRBD2
J gene: TRBJ2-3

CDR3 DNA: TGCGCCAGCAGCACCGGGACTGTCACAGATACGCAGTATTTT
CDR3 protein: CASSTGTVTDTQYF
V gene: TRBV10-2
clone size: -
D gene: -
J gene: TRBJ2-3

CDR3 DNA: TGTGCCAGCAGCGCCCAGGACACCGGGGAGCAGTTTTTT
CDR3 protein: CASSAQDTGEQFF
V gene: TRBV7-9
clone size: -
D gene: -
J gene: TRBJ2-2

CDR3 DNA: TGTGCCGGCAGCGAAGGGACGGCCAATGAGCCCCAGCATTTT
CDR3 protein: CAGSEGTANEPQHF
V gene: TRBV9
clone size: -
D gene: -
J gene: TRBJ1-5

CDR3 DNA: TGTGCCAGTAGTAAGTCAAGGGACCAGCCCCAGCATTTT
CDR3 protein: CASSKSRDQPQHF
V gene: TRBV19
clone size: many
D gene: -
J gene: TRBJ1-5

CDR3 DNA: TGTGCCAGCAGTGTCTTAACAGGGGGCAGCGGTTACGAGCAGTACTTC
CDR3 protein: CASSVLTGGSGYEQYF
V gene: TRBV6-4
clone size: -
D gene: TRBD1
J gene: TRBJ2-7

CDR3 DNA: TGTGCCAGCAGTCCTATCGGGGGAAGCTACAATGAGCAGTTCTTC
CDR3 protein: CASSPIGGSYNEQFF
V gene: TRBV27
clone size: many
D gene: -
J gene: TRBJ2-1

CDR3 DNA: TGTGCCAGCAGTGTAAGCGGACAGGGGCATCAGCCCCAGCATTTT
CDR3 protein: CASSVSGQGHQPQHF
V gene: TRBV2
clone size: -
D gene: TRBD1
J gene: TRBJ1-5

CDR3 DNA: TGCGCCAGCAGCTTAGACGGCAGTAATTCACCCCTCCACTTT
CDR3 protein: CASSLDGSNSPLHF
V gene: TRBV5-1
clone size: -
D gene: -
J gene: TRBJ1-6

CDR3 DNA: TGTGCCAGCAGTGAATCCCTCGTAGACACAGATACGCAGTATTTT
CDR3 protein: CASSESLVDTDTQYF
V gene: TRBV25-1
clone size: -
D gene: -
J gene: TRBJ2-3

CDR3 DNA: TGTGCCAGCAGTCAAGGAGGCTTCGCCCAGCCCCAGCATTTT
CDR3 protein: CASSQGGFAQPQHF
V gene: TRBV6-1
clone size: many
D gene: -
J gene: TRBJ1-5

CDR3 DNA: TGTGCCATCAGTGAGTCATCAGGGGCTGGAGACACCATATATTTT
CDR3 protein: CAISESSGAGDTIYF
V gene: TRBV10-3
clone size: -
D gene: -
J gene: TRBJ1-3

CDR3 DNA: TGCGCCAGCAGCGTAGGAGTGGTGCAGTACTTC
CDR3 protein: CASSVGVVQYF
V gene: TRBV9
clone size: -
D gene: -
J gene: TRBJ2-7

CDR3 DNA: TGCGCCAGCAGTGACAGGGCCTCTGGAAACACCATGTATTTC
CDR3 protein: CASSDRASGNTMYF
V gene: TRBV10-1
clone size: -
D gene: -
J gene: TRBJ1-3

CDR3 DNA: TGTACCAACAGTCTTTCTGCAGAGACCCAGTACTTC
CDR3 protein: CTNSLSAETQYF
V gene: TRBV7-9
clone size: -
D gene: -
J gene: TRBJ2-5

CDR3 DNA: TGTGCCAGCAGCGTGTTGCCCGGGAGGGAGAACACTGAAGCTTTCTTT
CDR3 protein: CASSVLPGRENTEAFF
V gene: TRBV9
clone size: many
D gene: -
J gene: TRBJ1-1

CDR3 DNA: TGCAGTGCAAAGGACAGCAGCCGATTTGAAGCTTTCTTT
CDR3 protein: CSAKDSSRFEAFF
V gene: TRBV20-1
clone size: -
D gene: -
J gene: TRBJ1-1

CDR3 DNA: TGTGCCAGCAGCGAAAACAGCCGGGACAATGTTCGGCCCCAGCATTTT
CDR3 protein: CASSENSRDNVRPQHF
V gene: TRBV5-5
clone size: few
D gene: -
J gene: TRBJ1-5

CDR3 DNA: TGTGCCAGCAGCTCCCGCGGGGTAAGGGAGACCCAGTACTTC
CDR3 protein: CASSSRGVRETQYF
V gene: TRBV3-1
clone size: -
D gene: -
J gene: TRBJ2-5

CDR3 DNA: TGTGCCAGCAGCGTAGCTGTCAGGGACGGGGGCTACACCTTC
CDR3 protein: CASSVAVRDGGYTF
V gene: TRBV9
clone size: -
D gene: -
J gene: TRBJ1-2

CDR3 DNA: TGTGCCTGTATGTTCGGAGGAACTAATGAAAAACTGTTTTTT
CDR3 protein: CACMFGGTNEKLFF
V gene: TRBV19
clone size: -
D gene: -
J gene: TRBJ1-4

CDR3 DNA: TGTGCCAGCTTGGAAGAGCTGAACACTGAAGCTTTCTTT
CDR3 protein: CASLEELNTEAFF
V gene: TRBV2
clone size: many
D gene: -
J gene: TRBJ1-1

CDR3 DNA: TGTGCCAGCAGTCCAGATCCTGGGACAACCGAGCAGTACTTC
CDR3 protein: CASSPDPGTTEQYF
V gene: TRBV7-9
clone size: -
D gene: -
J gene: TRBJ2-7

CDR3 DNA: TGTGCCAGTAGTATAGCCCTCTGGCGGGAGGAGACAGATACGCAGTTCTTC
CDR3 protein: CASSIALWREETDTQFF
V gene: TRBV19
clone size: -
D gene: TRBD2
J gene: TRBJ2-1

CDR3 DNA: TGTGCCAGCAGGGGGGAACAGGGAACGGGAGCTTTCTTT
CDR3 protein: CASRGEQGTGAFF
V gene: TRBV2
clone size: -
D gene: -
J gene: TRBJ1-1

CDR3 DNA: TGTGCCAGCAGTGAGACAGGGCCCGATCAGCCCCAGCATTTT
CDR3 protein: CASSETGPDQPQHF
V gene: TRBV2
clone size: once
D gene: TRBD1
J gene: TRBJ1-5

CDR3 DNA: TGTGCCAGCAGCTTACAACTAGCGGGAGAGGGGTACGAGCAGTACTTC
CDR3 protein: CASSLQLAGEGYEQYF
V gene: TRBV7-9
clone size: -
D gene: TRBD2
J gene: TRBJ2-7

CDR3 DNA: TGTGCCACCAGTGGTGGATCAGGGGGCACGGAAGCTTTCTTT
CDR3 protein: CATSGGSGGTEAFF
V gene: TRBV24-1
clone size: -
D gene: TRBD1
J gene: TRBJ1-1

CDR3 DNA: TGCAGTGCTAGAGATCCCGGGACAGATACGCAGTATTTT
CDR3 protein: CSARDPGTDTQYF
V gene: TRBV20-1
clone size: -
D gene: -
J gene: TRBJ2-3

CDR3 DNA: TGTGCCAGCAAAGTCGGGACTGAAGCTTTCTTT
CDR3 protein: CASKVGTEAFF
V gene: TRBV6-1
clone size: many
D gene: -
J gene: TRBJ1-1